Listed below are T cell receptor beta chains from one sample, sequenced in a study of shared clonotypes between healthy human individuals. Assay: immunoSEQ multiplex PCR; the TCRdb copy retains only in-frame clones and omits some. The repertoire holds about half a million clones, roughly 80% seen once, with approximately 12% in the top ten. Material for sequencing was PBMCs. These receptors were taken from a middle-aged woman in good health. Some clones in this sample may be carry-over from other donors' samples. The CDR3 runs from the conserved cysteine through the conserved F or W. A D gene is named only where the DNA matches it firmly. The size of a clone is reported for some rows only, either as once, few or many, or as a class for expanded clones.

J gene: TRBJ2-1; V gene: TRBV5-4; clone size: NA; D gene: TRBD2; CDR3 DNA: TGTGCCAGCAGCCGAGGGACTAGCCCAGACAATGAGCAGTTCTTC; CDR3 protein: CASSRGTSPDNEQFF
J gene: TRBJ1-2; V gene: TRBV20-1; clone size: NA; D gene: NA; CDR3 DNA: TGCAGTGCTTCAGAATCGGTTGGCTACACCTTC; CDR3 protein: CSASESVGYTF
J gene: TRBJ1-6; V gene: TRBV2; clone size: few; D gene: NA; CDR3 DNA: TGTGCCAGCAGTGTGATTGGGGGCCAGGATTCACCCCTCCACTTT; CDR3 protein: CASSVIGGQDSPLHF
J gene: TRBJ1-5; V gene: TRBV15; clone size: NA; D gene: TRBD1; CDR3 DNA: TGTGCCACCAGCAGACCTCCGGGACAGCTTCCTCAGCCCCAGCATTTT; CDR3 protein: CATSRPPGQLPQPQHF
J gene: TRBJ2-3; V gene: TRBV15; clone size: NA; D gene: TRBD2; CDR3 DNA: TGTGCCACCAGCAGAGAACTAGCGGGAGTGACAGATACGCAGTATTTT; CDR3 protein: CATSRELAGVTDTQYF
J gene: TRBJ1-5; V gene: TRBV28; clone size: NA; D gene: NA; CDR3 DNA: TGTGCCAGTAGCAGGCTAATGAGCAATCAGCCCCAGCATTTT; CDR3 protein: CASSRLMSNQPQHF
J gene: TRBJ2-2; V gene: TRBV5-5; clone size: NA; D gene: TRBD2; CDR3 DNA: TGTGCCAGCAGCTGGACTAGCGGGAGTACCGGGGAGCTGTTTTTT; CDR3 protein: CASSWTSGSTGELFF
J gene: TRBJ1-2; V gene: TRBV10-2; clone size: NA; D gene: NA; CDR3 DNA: TGCGCCAGCAGTGAGTCCCCAGGGGAGGATGGCTACACCTTC; CDR3 protein: CASSESPGEDGYTF
J gene: TRBJ1-1; V gene: TRBV10-3; clone size: NA; D gene: NA; CDR3 DNA: TGTGCCTCAATCCGGGGGCGCGCGGAGAACACTGAAGCTTTCTTT; CDR3 protein: CASIRGRAENTEAFF
J gene: TRBJ1-5; V gene: TRBV2; clone size: many; D gene: NA; CDR3 DNA: TGTGCCAGCAGTCCTCAGGGTAGCAATCAGCCCCAGCATTTT; CDR3 protein: CASSPQGSNQPQHF
J gene: TRBJ2-2; V gene: TRBV28; clone size: NA; D gene: NA; CDR3 DNA: TGTGCCAGCAGGGCGTACCCGAACACCGGGGAGCTGTTTTTT; CDR3 protein: CASRAYPNTGELFF
J gene: TRBJ2-3; V gene: TRBV29-1; clone size: NA; D gene: NA; CDR3 DNA: TGCAGCGAATCCCCGGGGGGCACAGATACGCAGTATTTT; CDR3 protein: CSESPGGTDTQYF
J gene: TRBJ2-7; V gene: TRBV20-1; clone size: NA; D gene: NA; CDR3 DNA: TGCAGTGCTCCGCAGATCTACGAGCAGTACTTC; CDR3 protein: CSAPQIYEQYF
J gene: TRBJ2-1; V gene: TRBV5-6; clone size: NA; D gene: NA; CDR3 DNA: TGTGCCAGCAGCCGCACGACCAGGGGAGGTGAGCAGTTCTTC; CDR3 protein: CASSRTTRGGEQFF
J gene: TRBJ1-1; V gene: TRBV30; clone size: NA; D gene: NA; CDR3 DNA: TGTGCCTGGAACTCACCTTTGGGACTTAACACTGAAGCTTTCTTT; CDR3 protein: CAWNSPLGLNTEAFF
J gene: TRBJ1-4; V gene: TRBV4-2; clone size: NA; D gene: NA; CDR3 DNA: TGTGCCAGCAGCCTCGGCGGTGGACGGTTTGAAAAACTGTTTTTT; CDR3 protein: CASSLGGGRFEKLFF
J gene: TRBJ2-7; V gene: TRBV18; clone size: NA; D gene: NA; CDR3 DNA: TGTGCCAGCTCACCCCGGCGGGGTTCCTACGAGCAGTACTTC; CDR3 protein: CASSPRRGSYEQYF
J gene: TRBJ2-7; V gene: TRBV19; clone size: NA; D gene: NA; CDR3 DNA: TGTGCCAGTAGGGACTTGGGTGGGGCCTCCTACGAGCAGTACTTC; CDR3 protein: CASRDLGGASYEQYF
J gene: TRBJ2-7; V gene: TRBV7-9; clone size: NA; D gene: NA; CDR3 DNA: TGTGCCAGCAGCTTAGGACCCTCCTACGAGCAGTACTTC; CDR3 protein: CASSLGPSYEQYF
J gene: TRBJ2-7; V gene: TRBV6-1; clone size: NA; D gene: NA; CDR3 DNA: TGTGCCAGCAGTGAATCGGGCTCCTACGAGCAGTACTTC; CDR3 protein: CASSESGSYEQYF
J gene: TRBJ2-3; V gene: TRBV18; clone size: NA; D gene: NA; CDR3 DNA: TGTGCCAGCTCACCAAACAGGGCAGACACAGATACGCAGTATTTT; CDR3 protein: CASSPNRADTDTQYF
J gene: TRBJ1-5; V gene: TRBV28; clone size: NA; D gene: NA; CDR3 DNA: TGTGCCAGCAGTGAGGAACATCAGCCCCAGCATTTT; CDR3 protein: CASSEEHQPQHF
J gene: TRBJ2-1; V gene: TRBV14; clone size: NA; D gene: NA; CDR3 DNA: TGTGCCAGCAGCCAAGTACTTGCAGGGCGGAGTGAGCAGTTCTTC; CDR3 protein: CASSQVLAGRSEQFF
J gene: TRBJ1-4; V gene: TRBV4-2; clone size: NA; D gene: TRBD1; CDR3 DNA: TGTGCCAGCAGCCAAGAGAGGACAGGGGGGATTCATGAAAAACTGTTTTTT; CDR3 protein: CASSQERTGGIHEKLFF
J gene: TRBJ2-1; V gene: TRBV5-1; clone size: NA; D gene: TRBD2; CDR3 DNA: TGCGCCAGCAGCTTGGACCTAGCGGATGAGCAGTTCTTC; CDR3 protein: CASSLDLADEQFF
J gene: TRBJ1-2; V gene: TRBV7-9; clone size: NA; D gene: NA; CDR3 DNA: TGTGCCAGCAGCTTGGCGGGATCCGGCGGCTACACCTTC; CDR3 protein: CASSLAGSGGYTF